Below are 23 T cell receptor beta chains sequenced from a single sample in a study of identical twins. TCRdb analysed the 5' RACE reads with MiXCR anew, one entry per CDR3 protein. The data contain a few hundred thousand distinct CDR3 sequences, around 12% of them singletons. The sample was also reused in another study, on yellow fever vaccine responses in identical twins.

Sequenced input: CD8+ T cells sorted from blood. The receptors stem from a woman aged 18 to 35 in good health.

The chain links TRBV18 to TRBJ2-3, with D possibly being TRBD1 (6 bases). Germline CDR1 is KGHSH and CDR2 is LQKENI. The V and J ends lost 3 bases and 2 bases respectively, with 9 bases between them. There are 14 residues in the CDR3. This chain's CDR3 is CASSPRDTTDTQYF. In DNA form, the CDR3 reads TGTGCCAGCTCACCCCGGGACACCACAGATACGCAGTATTTT.

This clonotype was detected a few times. The rearrangement links TRBV6-1 to TRBJ2-7; tentative D call: TRBD2 (5 bases). Trimming shortened V by 3 bases and J by 2 bases, and 8 bases separated the two germline ends. Germline CDR1 is MNHNS and CDR2 is SASEGT. The CDR3 extends over 13 amino acids. The CDR3 bases are TGTGCCAGCAGTGATGCGGGTACCTACGAGCAGTACGTC. It is translated as CASSDAGTYEQYV.

This chain joins TRBV2 and TRBJ2-1; 9 bases map to TRBD2. CDR3 size: 14 residues. V trimming: 2 bases; J trimming: 5 bases; junction bases outside the gene matches: 1. CDR1 is SNHLY, CDR2 FYNNEI, per germline. CDR3 residues: CASSELAGNNEQFF. As DNA, the CDR3 is TGTGCCAGCAGTGAACTAGCGGGAAACAATGAGCAGTTCTTC.

This clonotype was recorded a few times. The chain is built from TRBV20-1 and TRBJ2-7; 11 bases fit TRBD2. The CDR3 length is 15 residues. The germline V gene encodes CDR1 DFQATT and CDR2 SNEGSKA (reference sequence). J gave up 6 bases and V 6 bases, and 13 bases lay outside the gene matches. Written as DNA, the CDR3 is TGCAGTGCCCCCAGAGCCACTAGCGGGAGTCGCGAGCAGTACTTC. As protein: CSAPRATSGSREQYF.

This clonotype was observed a few times. One end of the junction is discordant with germline, which a read error may explain. The chain combines TRBV5-1 with TRBJ2-5, with D uncertain. The CDR3 sequence is 16 residues long. In germline, CDR1 is SGHRS, CDR2 YFSETQ. CDR3: CASSLASVFHQGTQYF. The CDR3 DNA reads TGCGCCAGCAGCTTGGCCTCGGTCTTCCATCAAGGGACCCAGTACTTC.

V and J are TRBV28 and TRBJ1-2; 9 bases map to TRBD1. The germline V gene encodes CDR1 MDHEN and CDR2 SYDVKM. The ends lost 8 bases at V and 4 bases at J; junction bases unmatched: 11. This CDR3 spans 15 amino acids. The CDR3 sequence is CASLENRGLGYGYTF. The CDR3 bases are TGTGCCAGCCTAGAGAACAGGGGGCTGGGCTATGGCTACACCTTC.

This clonotype occurred a few times. V gene TRBV3-1 combines with J gene TRBJ2-5, with TRBD2 matching 8 bases. Trimming at V came to 4 bases and at J to 5 bases, leaving 18 bases not matched to a gene. The CDR3 runs to 18 residues. CDR1 is LGHDT and CDR2 is YNNKEL in the germline V gene (reference sequence). Here the CDR3 reads CASSRSGISGMGGETQYF. The CDR3 DNA is TGTGCCAGCAGCCGCTCCGGGATTAGCGGGATGGGGGGGGAGACCCAGTACTTC.

This clonotype has more than one count but fewer than ten. The chain recombines TRBV25-1 with TRBJ1-1; the D is unclear. The CDR3 length is 11 residues. Germline loops: CDR1 MGHDK, CDR2 SYGVNS. The germline V and J ends were trimmed by 5 bases and 5 bases, with 6 bases remaining between them. CDR3 in DNA: TGTGCCAGCAGTAGGTATACTGAAGCTTTCTTT. Amino acids: CASSRYTEAFF.

This clonotype was found a few times. This chain joins TRBV11-2 and TRBJ2-1, with TRBD1 matching 7 bases. The CDR3 sequence is 15 residues long. V was clipped by 0 bases and J by 8 bases; unmatched bases: 7. The germline V gene encodes CDR1 SGHAT and CDR2 FQNNGV. In DNA, the CDR3 is TGTGCCAGCAGCTTAGATAGTGGTGACAGGGATGAGCAGTTCTTC. Amino acids: CASSLDSGDRDEQFF.

This clonotype was counted a few times. The chain uses TRBV9 and TRBJ1-2; D is unresolved. The CDR3 is 15 amino acids. Trimming removed 1 base from V and 8 bases from J, with 18 bases in between. The germline CDR1 and CDR2 sequences are SGDLS and YYNGEE. This CDR3 reads CASSVSPQDLGGYTF. DNA for the CDR3: TGTGCCAGCAGCGTAAGCCCCCAGGACCTGGGAGGCTACACCTTC.

V usage is TRBV20-1 and J usage is TRBJ2-7; D perhaps matches TRBD2 (5 bases). This CDR3 region has 13 residues. With 1 base removed from V and 0 bases from J, the gap between germline ends came to 7 bases. Germline assignment: CDR1 DFQATT and CDR2 SNEGSKA (reference sequence). CDR3 nucleotide sequence: TGCAGTGCTAGAGGGGGAGTCTCCTACGAGCAGTACTTC. Protein product: CSARGGVSYEQYF.

V and J are TRBV28 and TRBJ2-7; no definite D call. There are 14 residues in the CDR3. In germline, CDR1 is MDHEN, CDR2 SYDVKM. Trimming pared 8 bases from V and 1 base from J, leaving 15 bases between. CDR3 bases: TGTGCCAGCCGCCCTCAAAGACATTCCTACGAGCAGTACGTC. Amino acids: CASRPQRHSYEQYV.

This rearrangement joins TRBV7-9 to TRBJ2-1; D may be TRBD1 or TRBD2 (5 bases each). This CDR3 comprises 12 residues. Trimming removed 11 bases at V and 7 bases at J, with 15 bases between. Germline V gene data show CDR1 as SEHNR and CDR2 as FQNEAQ (reference sequence). As DNA, the CDR3 is TGTGCCGGGACCTCAGGTAATAATGAGCAGTTCTTC. It translates to CAGTSGNNEQFF.

This clonotype was observed a handful of times. This chain joins TRBV28 and TRBJ2-7; 12 bases agree with TRBD1. Trimming took 4 bases from V and 2 from J; bases not matched to a gene: 3. This CDR3 region has 15 residues. Germline V lookup: CDR1 MDHEN, CDR2 SYDVKM. CDR3 DNA: TGTGCCAGCAGTTCCAGGGACAGGGGGCCCTACGAGCAGTACTTC. Translation: CASSSRDRGPYEQYF. The full variable domain, with the rest looked up from reference TRBV28 and TRBJ2-7, is DVKVTQSSRYLVKRTGEKVFLECVQDMDHENMFWYRQDPGLGLRLIYFSYDVKMKEKGDIPEGYSVSREKKERFSLILESASTNQTSMYLCASSSRDRGPYEQYFGPGTRLTVT.

The chain carries TRBV29-1 and TRBJ2-7; 12 positions match TRBD2. J gave up 4 bases and V 6 bases, and 7 bases lay outside the gene matches. The length of the CDR3 is 14 residues. In germline, CDR1 is SQVTM, CDR2 ANQGSEA. CDR3: CSVLGLAGSYEQYF. The CDR3 DNA reads TGCAGCGTCCTCGGACTAGCGGGGTCTTACGAGCAGTACTTC.

This clonotype was seen more than once but under ten times. The chain combines TRBV7-9 with TRBJ2-3; possible D gene TRBD2, 5 bases. This CDR3 has 16 amino acids. Germline loops: CDR1 SEHNR, CDR2 FQNEAQ (reference sequence). With 1 base removed from V and 5 bases from J, the gap between germline ends came to 16 bases. CDR3 region: CASSLGLALTKDTQYF. The CDR3, as DNA: TGTGCCAGCAGCTTAGGGCTAGCCCTGACGAAAGATACGCAGTATTTT.

This clonotype occurred many times. CDR3 bases: TGTGCCAGCAGTTTAGGGGGACGGTATAGCAATCAGCCCCAGCATTTT. Protein product: CASSLGGRYSNQPQHF. The chain carries TRBV12-3 or TRBV12-4 and TRBJ1-5, with a tentative D call TRBD1 (5 bases). The CDR3 spans 16 residues. Deletions cut 1 base from V and 0 bases from J, with 10 bases between.

This clonotype appeared a few times. This rearrangement joins TRBV5-4 to TRBJ2-3; 12 bases agree with TRBD2. Germline loops: CDR1 SGHNT, CDR2 YYREEE (reference sequence). Unmatched junction bases numbered 7, after V lost 3 bases and J lost 2 bases. This CDR3 is 17 amino acids long. CDR3 sequence reads: CASSSELAGGPTDTQYF. The CDR3 DNA reads as TGTGCCAGCAGCTCAGAACTAGCGGGGGGCCCCACAGATACGCAGTATTTT.

The chain uses TRBV9 and TRBJ2-1; TRBD1 matches 7 bases. This CDR3 contains 14 residues. The V and J ends lost 0 bases and 4 bases, in that order; junction bases with no gene match: 1. Germline CDR1 reads SGDLS; CDR2 reads YYNGEE. The DNA for the CDR3 is TGTGCCAGCAGCGTAGAGGGACAGTACAATGAGCAGTTCTTC. Protein product: CASSVEGQYNEQFF.

This clonotype was recorded a few times. The rearrangement joins TRBV13 to TRBJ2-2, with TRBD2 as a possible D gene (7 bases). V gave up 5 bases and J gave up 3 bases, with 16 bases separating them. The length of the CDR3 is 16 residues. Per the germline V gene, CDR1 is PRHDT and CDR2 is FYEKMQ (reference sequence). The CDR3 loop reads CASSGGGGRDTGELFF. The CDR3 bases are TGTGCCAGCAGCGGAGGGGGGGGGCGAGACACCGGGGAGCTGTTTTTT.

This clonotype has a handful of counts. The chain carries TRBV3-1 and TRBJ2-3; the match to TRBD2 covers 10 bases. V lost 1 base and J lost 4; bases outside the gene matches: 8. Germline V gene sequence: CDR1 LGHDT, CDR2 YNNKEL (reference sequence). The CDR3 length is 17 residues. The CDR3 protein is CASSQGLAGLLADTQYF. The CDR3 DNA reads TGTGCCAGCAGCCAAGGACTAGCGGGCCTTCTGGCAGATACGCAGTATTTT.

This clonotype has a handful of counts. J is TRBJ1-4 and V is TRBV27, with TRBD1 matching over 7 bases. This CDR3 comprises 14 residues. Unmatched junction bases numbered 5, after V lost 4 bases and J lost 6 bases. Germline CDR1 MNHEY, CDR2 SMNVEV (reference sequence). The CDR3 nucleotides read TGTGCCAGCAGTTCAACAGGGGCGGATGAAAAACTGTTTTTT. It translates to CASSSTGADEKLFF.

This clonotype was counted a few times. This chain connects TRBV7-4 to TRBJ2-1, with D possibly being TRBD1 or TRBD2 (5 bases each). V lost 1 base, J lost 5 bases, and 18 bases lay in between. From germline, CDR1 is SGHVT and CDR2 SQSDAQ. This CDR3 has 17 amino acids. The CDR3 sequence is CASSLVVDGRENNEQFF. CDR3 bases: TGTGCCAGCAGCTTAGTGGTCGATGGCAGGGAGAACAATGAGCAGTTCTTC.